This T cell receptor beta chain was captured by sequencing in a study of response to subunit inactivated influenza vaccine. General study findings and limits: Each seasonal influenza vaccination, the authors suggested, recruits few new T cells.

The table lists this clonotype with a few counts. Its target is not known. TCRdb itself ran the RT-PCR reads through MiXCR, one entry per CDR3 protein. The data contain 300,000 to 350,000 distinct CDR3 sequences, around 20% of them singletons. The source is a man aged 50 to 69 who received an inactivated influenza vaccine. This sample comprised PBMCs from blood, obtained approximately 20 months after vaccination.

CDR3 loop: CASSFYNQPQHF. The CDR3 DNA reads as TGTGCCAGCAGTTTCTATAATCAGCCCCAGCATTTT. The V call is TRBV12-3 or TRBV12-4, the J call TRBJ1-5, with unresolved D. This CDR3 has 12 residues. V was clipped by 3 bases and J by 4 bases, with 4 bases between them.